Each of the 26 T cell receptor beta chains below was sequenced from the same sample in a study of TIL therapy for anti-PD-1-resistant metastatic lung cancer. The time point denotes: pre-treatment sample, taken before nivolumab and TIL therapy. This was the immunoSEQ v3 assay. Repertoires were generated with immunoSEQ multiplex PCR, while TCRdb's copy carries only in-frame clones and drops some. The sample has about 45,000 clones; around three quarters are singletons. The sequencing here drew on blood, taken at baseline. These receptors were obtained from a man between 65 and 85 years old with non-small cell lung cancer.

V usage is TRBV12-5 and J usage is TRBJ2-2, with 9 bases fitting TRBD2. V shed 7 bases, J shed 6 bases, and the junction held 9 bases outside the gene matches. The CDR3 runs to 15 residues. Germline V gene lookup returns CDR1 LGHNT and CDR2 FRNRAP. The CDR3 protein is CASASGTVTAGELFF. The CDR3 DNA sequence: TGTGCTAGTGCTAGCGGGACCGTGACGGCCGGGGAGCTGTTTTTT. The full variable domain, with the rest looked up from reference TRBV12-5 and TRBJ2-2, is DARVTQTPRHKVTEMGQEVTMRCQPILGHNTVFWYRQTMMQGLELLAYFRNRAPLDDSGMPKDRFSAEMPDATLATLKIQPSEPRDSAVYFCASASGTVTAGELFFGEGSRLTVL.

This chain links TRBV5-1 with TRBJ1-1, with 9 bases fitting TRBD1. Trimming at V came to 4 bases and at J to 3 bases, leaving 7 bases not matched to a gene. Germline V gives CDR1 SGHRS, CDR2 YFSETQ. The CDR3 extends over 15 amino acids. CDR3 region: CASSVTGGWDTEAFF. CDR3 in DNA: TGCGCCAGCAGCGTAACAGGGGGCTGGGACACTGAAGCTTTCTTT.

The chain carries TRBV10-1 and TRBJ2-7; D is uncertain. Germline V CDR1 and CDR2: WNHNN, SYGVQD (reference sequence). The germline V and J ends were trimmed by 8 bases and 4 bases, with 12 bases remaining between them. The CDR3 extends over 12 amino acids. CDR3 amino acids: CASSETAYEQYF. CDR3 in DNA: TGCGCCAGCTCCGAGACCGCTTACGAGCAGTACTTC.

The chain is built from TRBV27 and TRBJ2-7, with a weak D call TRBD2 (6 bases). The CDR3 has 13 residues. Germline V gives CDR1 MNHEY, CDR2 SMNVEV (reference sequence). V gave up 2 bases and J gave up 6 bases, with 11 bases separating them. The CDR3 here is CASSLGGGIEQYF. CDR3 coding DNA: TGTGCCAGCAGTTTAGGCGGAGGGATCGAGCAGTACTTC.

In nucleotides, the CDR3 is TGTGCCAGCAGTGAAGCAGGTACTGAGAGCGGGGGCTACACCTTC. Its translation: CASSEAGTESGGYTF. The chain combines TRBV6-1 with TRBJ1-2; D gene ambiguous. CDR3 length equals 15 residues. Trimming removed 0 bases from V and 8 bases from J, with 16 bases in between. Germline assignment: CDR1 MNHNS and CDR2 SASEGT.

This chain joins TRBV7-2 and TRBJ2-6, with TRBD2 matching over 7 bases. V lost 4 bases, J lost 0 bases, and 9 bases stayed unmatched. The CDR3 extends over 18 amino acids. Germline V gene lookup returns CDR1 SGHTA and CDR2 FQGNSA. The CDR3 DNA reads TGTGCCAGCAGCTCATCGGGCAGGGAGGGCTCTGGGGCCAACGTCCTGACTTTC. Translated: CASSSSGREGSGANVLTF.

The chain is built from TRBV28 and TRBJ2-7; no clear D. Germline CDR1 and CDR2: MDHEN and SYDVKM. The CDR3 consists of 11 residues. V was pared by 4 bases and J by 4 bases, with 5 bases between. The CDR3 loop is CASSSHYEQYF. CDR3 in DNA: TGTGCCAGCAGTTCCCATTACGAGCAGTACTTC.

The chain recombines TRBV7-3 with TRBJ2-3; D is perhaps TRBD2 (5 bases). Germline V lookup: CDR1 SGHTA, CDR2 FQGTGA. V was pared by 9 bases and J by 8 bases, with 18 bases between. The CDR3 extends over 13 amino acids. The CDR3, as DNA: TGTGCCAGTAAAGAGGGTCGTAGTGGTACGCAGTATTTT. This encodes CASKEGRSGTQYF.

The chain recombines TRBV7-2 with TRBJ1-5; D gene uncertain. The V and J ends lost 3 bases and 7 bases respectively, with 10 bases between them. This CDR3 comprises 13 residues. Germline values: CDR1 SGHTA, CDR2 FQGNSA. CDR3 protein: CASSFPGGQPQHF. The DNA of the CDR3 is TGTGCCAGCAGCTTTCCTGGAGGGCAGCCCCAGCATTTT.

This chain links TRBV5-1 with TRBJ2-5; D is undetermined. Germline lookup yields CDR1 SGHRS and CDR2 YFSETQ. This CDR3 has 15 amino acids. V lost 1 base to trimming and J lost 0 bases, with 10 bases between them. The CDR3 here is CASSLSMGYQETQYF. The CDR3 DNA reads TGCGCCAGCAGCTTGAGTATGGGGTACCAAGAGACCCAGTACTTC.

This chain joins TRBV6-5 and TRBJ2-5, with D perhaps TRBD1 (8 bases). Germline CDR1 is MNHEY and CDR2 is SVGAGI. The CDR3 spans 14 residues. V dropped 5 bases and J dropped 7 bases, with 17 bases sitting between them. The CDR3 here is CASSARQGRGTQYF. The CDR3 nucleotides are TGTGCCAGCAGTGCCAGACAGGGGAGGGGGACCCAGTACTTC.

The gene calls are TRBV28 and TRBJ2-2; D remains unclear. Germline V gene lookup returns CDR1 MDHEN and CDR2 SYDVKM. This CDR3 contains 12 residues. This chain's CDR3 is CVSRGNTGELFF. CDR3 coding DNA: TGTGTCTCAAGAGGGAACACCGGGGAGCTGTTTTTT.

V and J are TRBV5-4 and TRBJ2-1; D unresolved. This CDR3 contains 12 residues. V was clipped by 0 bases and J by 13 bases, with 11 bases between them. Germline V gene data show CDR1 as SGHNT and CDR2 as YYREEE (reference sequence). CDR3 bases: TGTGCCAGCAGCTTGGACGCGACTGATCAGTTCTTC. Encoded protein: CASSLDATDQFF.

The chain links TRBV9 to TRBJ2-5; perhaps TRBD1 as D (5 bases). Germline V lookup: CDR1 SGDLS, CDR2 YYNGEE. The CDR3 length is 14 residues. Trimming shortened V by 2 bases and J by 4 bases, and 12 bases separated the two germline ends. The CDR3 region is CASSVEGAPETQYF. CDR3 bases: TGTGCCAGCAGCGTCGAAGGGGCTCCAGAGACCCAGTACTTC.

V gene TRBV7-8 combines with J gene TRBJ2-1; D is uncertain. V was clipped by 1 base and J by 0 bases, with 7 bases between them. This CDR3 comprises 15 residues. Germline lookup yields CDR1 SGHVS and CDR2 FQNEAQ. The CDR3 sequence is CASSLGKSSYNEQFF. CDR3 sequence (DNA): TGTGCCAGCAGCTTAGGCAAGAGCTCCTACAATGAGCAGTTCTTC.

V gene TRBV5-1 combines with J gene TRBJ2-1; 7 nucleotides align to TRBD2. Germline-derived CDR1 and CDR2 are SGHRS and YFSETQ. The CDR3 runs to 16 residues. V trimming: 1 base; J trimming: 0 bases; junction bases outside the gene matches: 4. CDR3 amino acids: CASSLIGTTSYNEQFF. In DNA form, the CDR3 reads TGCGCCAGCAGCTTGATCGGGACTACCTCCTACAATGAGCAGTTCTTC.

This clone was counted only a few times. The chain carries TRBV5-5 and TRBJ1-5; D possibly corresponds to TRBD1 (5 bases). CDR1 is SGHKS, CDR2 YYEKEE, per germline (reference sequence). Trimming left V 4 bases short and J 4 bases short, with 12 bases between. This CDR3 region has 14 residues. The CDR3 loop reads CASSVVGGNQPQHF. CDR3 nucleotides: TGTGCCAGCAGCGTGGTGGGGGGAAATCAGCCCCAGCATTTT.

This chain's CDR3 is CASSVRGSDKNIQYF. The CDR3 DNA reads TGTGCCAGCAGCGTAAGAGGGTCAGACAAAAACATTCAGTACTTC. The chain carries TRBV9 and TRBJ2-4; D might be TRBD2 (5 bases). The CDR3 has 15 residues. CDR1 is SGDLS, CDR2 YYNGEE, per germline. V lost 1 base, J lost 3 bases, and 11 bases lay in between.

The chain is built from TRBV7-2 and TRBJ1-1, with D perhaps matching TRBD1 (6 bases). CDR1 and CDR2 from the germline V gene are SGHTA and FQGNSA. The ends were cut back, 5 bases at V and 7 bases at J, with 11 bases in the middle. The CDR3 runs 12 residues. CDR3 sequence: CASSDRNLEAFF. The CDR3 nucleotides read TGTGCCAGCAGCGACAGGAACCTTGAAGCTTTCTTT.

This chain joins TRBV4-3 and TRBJ1-2; D is possibly TRBD1 (6 bases). Trimming removed 0 bases at V and 5 bases at J, with 10 bases between. The V gene's germline CDR1 is LGHNA and CDR2 YSLEER. This CDR3 spans 14 amino acids. The chain's CDR3 is CASSQEGGAYGYTF. The CDR3 coding sequence is TGCGCCAGCAGCCAAGAGGGGGGCGCTTATGGCTACACCTTC.

The chain carries TRBV27 and TRBJ1-6, with 11 bases aligning to TRBD1. Trimming removed 8 bases from V and 4 bases from J; junction bases left unmatched: 1. The CDR3 sequence is 14 residues long. Looked up from germline, CDR1 is MNHEY and CDR2 is SMNVEV (reference sequence). The CDR3 spells CASGDRGYNSPLHF. The CDR3 DNA follows: TGTGCCAGCGGGGACAGGGGGTATAATTCACCCCTCCACTTT.

The gene calls are TRBV30 and TRBJ2-7; D is uncertain. The germline V gene encodes CDR1 GTSNPN and CDR2 SVGIG (reference sequence). This CDR3 has 15 amino acids. The ends were cut back, 0 bases at V and 0 bases at J, with 12 bases in the middle. CDR3 coding DNA: TGTGCCTGGAGTGTACCTGGAGTCAGCTCCTACGAGCAGTACTTC. Translating it yields CAWSVPGVSSYEQYF.

The chain recombines TRBV5-1 with TRBJ1-2; D call uncertain. Germline V gives CDR1 SGHRS, CDR2 YFSETQ. With 1 base removed from V and 4 bases from J, the gap between germline ends came to 8 bases. CDR3 length: 13 residues. The CDR3 DNA is TGCGCCAGCAGCTTGAGGGAGCCCTATGGCTACACCTTC. Translated: CASSLREPYGYTF.

CDR3 nucleotide sequence: TGTGCCAGCAGTTCTTCAGGGTTGAGGACAGATACGCAGTATTTT. It specifies CASSSSGLRTDTQYF. The chain joins TRBV25-1 to TRBJ2-3; a possible D gene is TRBD1 (5 bases). The V gene's germline CDR1 is MGHDK and CDR2 SYGVNS. This CDR3 region has 15 residues. Trimming took off 5 bases at V and 3 bases at J, with 15 bases between the two ends.

The rearrangement uses TRBV10-2 and TRBJ2-3; D is possibly TRBD2 (5 bases). The germline V gene has CDR1 WSHSY and CDR2 SAAADI. V was cut by 4 bases and J by 2 bases, with 10 bases left in between. There are 14 residues in the CDR3. CDR3 sequence (DNA): TGCGCCAGCAGTGTCAGCGGATTCACAGATACGCAGTATTTT. It codes for CASSVSGFTDTQYF.

The chain recombines TRBV28 with TRBJ1-6, with D maybe TRBD1 (6 bases). The V and J ends lost 5 bases and 9 bases respectively, with 14 bases between them. Per germline, CDR1 MDHEN and CDR2 SYDVKM. The CDR3 is 14 amino acids. The CDR3 is CASSLTQGGSPLHF. The CDR3, as DNA: TGTGCCAGCAGTCTTACTCAAGGGGGTTCACCCCTCCACTTT.